This entry lists 25 T cell receptor beta chains sequenced from one sample in a study of PD-1 blockade in classical Hodgkin lymphoma. Noted time point: cycle 4 day 1 (C4D1), after around six weeks of nivolumab. Following autologous stem cell transplantation, relapse occurred in every patient, and exposure to brentuximab vedotin varied. The protocol was immunoSEQ multiplex PCR, while the TCRdb copy is restricted to in-frame clones and leaves out a portion. Among 45,000 to 60,000 clones listed, approximately 80% were seen once. The source was peripheral blood mononuclear cells (PBMCs), collected before the fourth cycle of nivolumab. Source of these receptors: a human donor with classical Hodgkin lymphoma.

J is TRBJ2-3 and V is TRBV2; 8 bases fit TRBD1. This CDR3 spans 15 amino acids. CDR1 SNHLY and CDR2 FYNNEI come from the germline V gene. Trimming removed 6 bases from V and 2 bases from J; junction bases left unmatched: 7. In DNA, the CDR3 is TGTGCCAGCAGCGCAGGGGGCTTTGACACAGATACGCAGTATTTT. Translation gives CASSAGGFDTDTQYF.

The rearrangement uses TRBV6-1 and TRBJ2-5; D gene uncertain. The CDR3 runs to 12 residues. Germline V gene sequence: CDR1 MNHNS, CDR2 SASEGT. Trimming took 6 bases from V and 11 from J, leaving 16 bases between them. The CDR3 here is CASRGSLDSQYF. In DNA form, the CDR3 reads TGTGCCAGCAGGGGCTCTTTAGATTCTCAGTACTTC.

Concerning this clone: This may come from a read error, since a much larger clone is one base off. This specimen includes other DNA sequences encoding the same CDR3. The gene calls are TRBV2 and TRBJ1-2; D may be TRBD1 (6 bases). Trimming removed 9 bases from V and 7 bases from J, with 21 bases in between. There are 14 residues in the CDR3. CDR1 SNHLY and CDR2 FYNNEI come from the germline V gene. The CDR3 reads CASREQGPGAGYTF. For the CDR3, the DNA is TGTGCCAGTAGAGAACAGGGCCCGGGCGCTGGCTACACCTTC.

The chain couples TRBV2 to TRBJ2-1, with D unclear. The germline gives CDR1 SNHLY, CDR2 FYNNEI. V lost 1 base to trimming and J lost 9 bases, with 7 bases between them. CDR3 length: 12 residues. CDR3 in DNA: TGTGCCAGCAGTGAAGAGGCCTCTGAGCAGTTCTTC. Translation gives CASSEEASEQFF.

This chain joins TRBV5-5 and TRBJ1-2; D remains unclear. The germline V and J ends were trimmed by 2 bases and 4 bases, with 15 bases remaining between them. Per the germline V gene, CDR1 is SGHKS and CDR2 is YYEKEE (reference sequence). The CDR3 runs 15 residues. The CDR3 nucleotides read TGTGCCAGCAGCTTCCAGACGGATGCTAGCTATGGCTACACCTTC. Its translation: CASSFQTDASYGYTF.

This clone was picked up a small number of times. The rearrangement links TRBV5-4 to TRBJ2-7; tentative D call: TRBD1 (7 bases). Germline V gene data show CDR1 as SGHNT and CDR2 as YYREEE (reference sequence). The CDR3 totals 15 residues. Trimming left V 0 bases short and J 4 bases short, with 14 bases between. The CDR3 sequence is CASSLDLQGRYEQYF. The CDR3 region has the DNA TGTGCCAGCAGCTTGGACCTACAGGGGAGGTACGAGCAGTACTTC. The variable domain in full, with the rest retrieved from reference TRBV5-4 and TRBJ2-7, is ETGVTQSPTHLIKTRGQQVTLRCSSQSGHNTVSWYQQALGQGPQFIFQYYREEENGRGNFPPRFSGLQFPNYSSELNVNALELDDSALYLCASSLDLQGRYEQYFGPGTRLTVT.

The chain combines TRBV7-2 with TRBJ1-1; 10 bases fit TRBD1. V shed 5 bases, J shed 4 bases, and the junction held 7 bases outside the gene matches. The CDR3 has 15 residues. CDR1 and CDR2 (germline): SGHTA, FQGNSA. CDR3 DNA: TGTGCCAGCAGCACCCGACAGGGGGCAGGCACTGAAGCTTTCTTT. Protein product: CASSTRQGAGTEAFF.

The table lists this clone with a few counts. This chain connects TRBV5-6 to TRBJ2-2, with unresolved D. Germline V gives CDR1 SGHDT, CDR2 YYEEEE. Deletions cut 0 bases from V and 0 bases from J, with 6 bases between. The CDR3 is 15 residues long. The CDR3: CASSLVQSNTGELFF. The CDR3 bases are TGTGCCAGCAGCTTGGTTCAATCGAACACCGGGGAGCTGTTTTTT.

The chain recombines TRBV2 with TRBJ1-5; no definite D call. The CDR3 is made up of 14 amino acids. Germline V gene data show CDR1 as SNHLY and CDR2 as FYNNEI. Trimming stripped 7 bases from V and 2 bases from J, with 12 bases between. CDR3 sequence reads: CASKPESGNQPQHF. In nucleotides, the CDR3 is TGTGCCAGCAAGCCGGAGTCGGGCAATCAGCCCCAGCATTTT.

The J gene is TRBJ1-1, the V gene TRBV19, with no clear D. Germline V gene data show CDR1 as LNHDA and CDR2 as SQIVND (reference sequence). The CDR3 contains 14 residues. Trimming stripped 3 bases from V and 0 bases from J, with 8 bases between. The CDR3 protein is CASSMGQMNTEAFF. The DNA of the CDR3 is TGTGCCAGTAGTATGGGCCAAATGAACACTGAAGCTTTCTTT.

The chain uses TRBV29-1 and TRBJ1-5; TRBD1 is a possible D gene (5 bases). This CDR3 contains 13 residues. Trimming stripped 6 bases from V and 4 bases from J, with 13 bases between. Germline V gives CDR1 SQVTM, CDR2 ANQGSEA. CDR3 amino acids: CSVRGDQNQPQHF. The CDR3 coding sequence is TGCAGCGTCCGCGGGGACCAAAATCAGCCCCAGCATTTT. Filled out from reference TRBV29-1 and TRBJ1-5, the complete variable domain reads SAVISQKPSRDICQRGTSLTIQCQVDSQVTMMFWYRQQPGQSLTLIATANQGSEATYESGFVIDKFPISRPNLTFSTLTVSNMSPEDSSIYLCSVRGDQNQPQHFGDGTRLSIL.

CDR3 residues: CASSPYYTDTQYF. CDR3 sequence (DNA): TGTGCCAGCAGCCCTTACTACACAGATACGCAGTATTTT. This chain uses TRBV9 with TRBJ2-3, with no clear D. Trimming removed 4 bases from V and 2 bases from J, with 8 bases in between. Germline CDR1 is SGDLS and CDR2 is YYNGEE. The CDR3 has 13 amino acids.

The chain uses TRBV10-3 and TRBJ2-3, with TRBD1 matching 9 bases. Per the germline V gene, CDR1 is ENHRY and CDR2 is SYGVKD. The CDR3 length is 18 residues. The J segment lost 4 bases and the V segment lost 7 bases, leaving 18 bases of the junction unmatched. DNA of the CDR3: TGTGCCATCAAACCGGGACAGGGTAAAATAGGTTGGCCAGATACGCAGTATTTT. It translates to CAIKPGQGKIGWPDTQYF.

The J gene is TRBJ1-2, the V gene TRBV7-8; 8 nucleotides agree with TRBD1. This CDR3 region has 16 residues. Losses at the gene ends were 2 bases for V and 4 bases for J; bases not matched to a gene: 9. Germline CDR1 SGHVS, CDR2 FQNEAQ. CDR3 loop: CASSLIDRTGPYGYTF. CDR3 DNA: TGTGCCAGCAGCTTAATCGACCGGACAGGGCCCTATGGCTACACCTTC.

This chain joins TRBV6-5 and TRBJ1-4; D call uncertain. Germline CDR1 reads MNHEY; CDR2 reads SVGAGI. Deletions cut 0 bases from V and 8 bases from J, with 13 bases between. The CDR3 length is 15 residues. This CDR3 is CASSYSRTYSEKLFF. The DNA for the CDR3 is TGTGCCAGCAGTTACTCTCGCACGTATAGCGAAAAACTGTTTTTT.

This clone was seen a handful of times. This chain joins TRBV19 and TRBJ1-1; D remains ambiguous. The V end was cut by 3 bases, the J end by 0 bases, with 8 bases between. Germline lookup yields CDR1 LNHDA and CDR2 SQIVND (reference sequence). The CDR3 length is 14 residues. CDR3 nucleotide sequence: TGTGCCAGTAGTATCAATCTGATGAACACTGAAGCTTTCTTT. Protein: CASSINLMNTEAFF.

This chain connects TRBV5-6 to TRBJ1-2; D remains ambiguous. This CDR3 spans 16 amino acids. From germline, CDR1 is SGHDT and CDR2 YYEEEE. Deletions cut 4 bases from V and 3 bases from J, with 19 bases between. The CDR3 protein is CASSRAAPIKHYGYTF. The DNA for the CDR3 is TGTGCCAGCAGCCGAGCAGCCCCTATAAAACACTATGGCTACACCTTC. The whole variable domain, filled in from reference TRBV5-6 and TRBJ1-2, reads DAGVTQSPTHLIKTRGQQVTLRCSPKSGHDTVSWYQQALGQGPQFIFQYYEEEERQRGNFPDRFSGHQFPNYSSELNVNALLLGDSALYLCASSRAAPIKHYGYTFGSGTRLTVV.

This chain joins TRBV7-3 and TRBJ1-1; D is uncertain. The CDR3 is 13 amino acids. V lost 1 base, J lost 3 bases, and 6 bases lay in between. Germline CDR1 SGHTA, CDR2 FQGTGA. CDR3 in amino acids: CASSLNLYTEAFF. The CDR3 DNA reads TGTGCCAGCAGCTTAAACCTTTACACTGAAGCTTTCTTT. Combining the CDR3 with reference TRBV7-3 and TRBJ1-1 gives the whole variable domain GAGVSQTPSNKVTEKGKYVELRCDPISGHTALYWYRQSLGQGPEFLIYFQGTGAADDSGLPNDRFFAVRPEGSVSTLKIQRTERGDSAVYLCASSLNLYTEAFFGQGTRLTVV.

This chain joins TRBV27 and TRBJ2-7, with no clear D. CDR1 MNHEY and CDR2 SMNVEV come from the germline V gene (reference sequence). The CDR3 has 15 amino acids. Deletions cut 2 bases from V and 0 bases from J, with 11 bases between. Here the CDR3 DNA reads TGTGCCAGCAGTTTAGTCCCCCCTAGCTCCTACGAGCAGTACTTC. It is translated as CASSLVPPSSYEQYF.

There are a few counts of this clone. The chain couples TRBV7-3 to TRBJ2-1; the D gene is possibly TRBD2 (7 bases). CDR1 is SGHTA and CDR2 is FQGTGA in the germline V gene. With 2 bases removed from V and 2 bases from J, the gap between germline ends came to 19 bases. CDR3 length equals 18 residues. The CDR3 DNA reads as TGTGCCAGCAGCTTACTCCCATTTCGGGGGGCAACCTACAATGAGCAGTTCTTC. This translates into CASSLLPFRGATYNEQFF. Drawing the rest from reference TRBV7-3 and TRBJ2-1, the complete variable domain is GAGVSQTPSNKVTEKGKYVELRCDPISGHTALYWYRQSLGQGPEFLIYFQGTGAADDSGLPNDRFFAVRPEGSVSTLKIQRTERGDSAVYLCASSLLPFRGATYNEQFFGPGTRLTVL.

This clone was counted only a few times. This chain joins TRBV10-3 and TRBJ2-7; D may be TRBD1 or TRBD2 (5 bases each). V was clipped by 3 bases and J by 1 base, with 10 bases between them. Germline V gene sequence: CDR1 ENHRY, CDR2 SYGVKD. This CDR3 has 14 residues. Here the CDR3 DNA reads TGTGCCATCAGTGAATCGAGGGGTTCCTACGAGCAGTACTTC. Its protein product is CAISESRGSYEQYF.

There are a few counts of this clone. The CDR3, as DNA: TGCGCCAGCAGCCAGTCACAGGGCTCCTACAATGAGCAGTTCTTC. Its translation is CASSQSQGSYNEQFF. The chain uses TRBV4-1 and TRBJ2-1, with a weak D call TRBD1 (6 bases). The CDR3 loop spans 15 amino acids. V lost 3 bases, J lost 0 bases, and 9 bases lay in between. Per the germline V gene, CDR1 is MGHRA and CDR2 is YSYEKL.

V usage is TRBV4-2 and J usage is TRBJ2-7, with D perhaps matching TRBD1 (5 bases). The V end was cut by 2 bases, the J end by 0 bases, with 14 bases between. CDR1 and CDR2 (germline): LGHNA, YNFKEQ. CDR3 size: 16 residues. CDR3 nucleotides: TGTGCCAGCAGCCAAACCCCCAGGGAACTCTCCTACGAGCAGTACTTC. It codes for CASSQTPRELSYEQYF.

This chain joins TRBV7-3 and TRBJ2-3; D call uncertain. CDR3 length: 11 amino acids. Germline CDR1 is SGHTA and CDR2 is FQGTGA. V shed 8 bases and J shed 10 bases, with 13 bases lying between them. Written as DNA, the CDR3 is TGTGCCAGCGCCCTAGATTCGGCGCAGTATTTT. It encodes CASALDSAQYF.

V usage is TRBV5-8 and J usage is TRBJ1-2, with D hard to call. V lost 3 bases, J lost 4 bases, and 16 bases lay in between. Germline CDR1 SGHTS, CDR2 YDEGEE. This CDR3 spans 15 amino acids. CDR3 loop: CASSSSGEKSYGYTF. The CDR3 DNA reads as TGTGCCAGCAGCTCCTCCGGGGAGAAGAGCTATGGCTACACCTTC.